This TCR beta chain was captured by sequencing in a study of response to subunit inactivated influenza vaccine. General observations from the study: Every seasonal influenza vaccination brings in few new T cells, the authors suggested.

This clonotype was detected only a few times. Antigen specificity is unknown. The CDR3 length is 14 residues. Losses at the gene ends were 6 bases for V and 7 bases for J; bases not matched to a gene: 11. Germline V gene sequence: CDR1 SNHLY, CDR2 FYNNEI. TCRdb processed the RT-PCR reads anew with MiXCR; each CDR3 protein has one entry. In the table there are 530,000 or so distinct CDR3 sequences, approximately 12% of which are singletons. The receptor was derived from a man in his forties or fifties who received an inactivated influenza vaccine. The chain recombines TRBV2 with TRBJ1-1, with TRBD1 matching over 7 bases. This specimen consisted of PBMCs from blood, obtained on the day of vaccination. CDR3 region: CASRDPGGYNEAFF. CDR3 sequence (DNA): TGTGCCAGCAGGGATCCAGGGGGATACAATGAAGCTTTCTTT.